These 18 T cell receptor beta chains share one sample of origin, sequenced in a study of blood T cell repertoires in COVID-19. The method was immunoSEQ multiplex PCR; TCRdb's version includes in-frame clones alone and lacks a portion of them. The sample lists under 250,000 clones, around 90% occurring once. The sample consisted of peripheral blood. Receptors originate from a man in his fifties or sixties with COVID-19, enrolled during active disease.

The chain carries TRBV19 and TRBJ1-5; unclear D gene. There are 15 residues in the CDR3. The V end lost 3 bases, the J end lost 2 bases, and 11 bases lay between the germline ends. In germline, CDR1 is LNHDA, CDR2 SQIVND (reference sequence). In DNA, the CDR3 is TGTGCCAGTAGTATCCAGGATTGGGGCAATCAGCCCCAGCATTTT. Translated, it gives CASSIQDWGNQPQHF.

The V gene is TRBV12-3 or TRBV12-4, the J gene TRBJ2-1, with TRBD2 identical over 9 bases. The CDR3 contains 12 residues. Trimming cost V 6 bases and J 12 bases; bases outside gene matches: 6. The CDR3 bases are TGTGCCAGCAGCCAAGGACTAGCGCGGCAGTTCTTC. It translates to CASSQGLARQFF.

CDR3 DNA: TGTGCCAGCAGAGGAGGGCTGGATACGCAGTATTTT. Residues: CASRGGLDTQYF. V gene TRBV12-3 or TRBV12-4 combines with J gene TRBJ2-3; tentatively, D is TRBD2 (6 bases). Trimming took 6 bases from V and 6 from J, leaving 10 bases between them. This CDR3 contains 12 residues.

As to this clone: The junction does not match germline at one end; this may be a read error. The V and J genes are TRBV6-1 and TRBJ1-2, with no clear D. Germline V gives CDR1 MNHNS, CDR2 SASEGT. CDR3 length: 13 residues. The CDR3 spells CASSESGRDGCTF. As DNA, the CDR3 is TGTGCCAGCAGTGAATCGGGGAGGGATGGCTGCACCTTC.

The J gene is TRBJ2-7, the V gene TRBV9; TRBD1 matches at 10 bases. The V gene end was trimmed by 3 bases and the J gene end by 6 bases; junction bases not matched to a gene: 12. The germline V gene encodes CDR1 SGDLS and CDR2 YYNGEE. This CDR3 is 16 amino acids long. The CDR3 DNA follows: TGTGCCAGCAGCGAGCGGCCGGGACAGGGGATCGGCGAGCAGTACTTC. It codes for CASSERPGQGIGEQYF.

The J gene is TRBJ1-2, the V gene TRBV12-5; D ambiguous. The CDR3 contains 13 residues. Germline V gene lookup returns CDR1 LGHNT and CDR2 FRNRAP. The V end was cut by 3 bases, the J end by 4 bases, with 9 bases between. The CDR3 loop is CASGLSGFYGYTF. CDR3 nucleotide sequence: TGTGCTAGTGGTTTATCGGGATTCTATGGCTACACCTTC.

The chain recombines TRBV18 with TRBJ2-2; 8 bases are shared with TRBD1. In germline, CDR1 is KGHSH, CDR2 LQKENI. V shed 3 bases and J 6 bases; nucleotides not matched to a gene: 9. The CDR3 is 16 amino acids. The chain's CDR3 is CASSPPGTGGSGELFF. Here the CDR3 DNA reads TGTGCCAGCTCACCTCCCGGGACAGGAGGATCCGGGGAGCTGTTTTTT.

The chain is built from TRBV6-5 and TRBJ1-4; 7 bases fit TRBD1. The CDR3 contains 16 residues. After removal of 1 base from V and 7 bases from J, the junction contained 9 bases not matched to a gene. Germline V gene lookup returns CDR1 MNHEY and CDR2 SVGAGI. The CDR3 is CASSYFSGGNTEKLFF. In DNA, the CDR3 is TGTGCCAGCAGTTACTTTTCAGGGGGGAATACTGAAAAACTGTTTTTT.

The chain joins TRBV2 to TRBJ1-1; maybe TRBD1 (6 bases). V was clipped by 6 bases and J by 8 bases, with 13 bases between them. Per germline, CDR1 SNHLY and CDR2 FYNNEI. The CDR3 is 12 residues long. This chain's CDR3 is CASSGNRAEAFF. The CDR3 nucleotides read TGTGCCAGCAGCGGGAACAGGGCCGAAGCTTTCTTT.

CDR3 coding DNA: TGCGCCAGCAGACCCGACACCTACTATGGCTACACCTTC. Amino acids: CASRPDTYYGYTF. The rearrangement uses TRBV5-1 and TRBJ1-2; D call uncertain. Trimming shortened V by 5 bases and J by 3 bases, and 11 bases separated the two germline ends. This CDR3 contains 13 residues. Germline V CDR1 and CDR2: SGHRS, YFSETQ.

V and J are TRBV21-1 and TRBJ1-2; TRBD1, the table's D call, was not compared with the DNA. TRBV21-1 is given as a pseudogene. This CDR3 is built from 16 residues. CDR3 loop: CASSKEPTGGNYGYTF. As DNA, the CDR3 is TGTGCCAGCAGCAAAGAGCCTACAGGTGGTAATTATGGCTACACCTTC.

V usage is TRBV28 and J usage is TRBJ2-1; 8 bases align to TRBD1. Trimming took 5 bases from V and 8 from J; bases not matched to a gene: 14. This CDR3 comprises 16 residues. The germline gives CDR1 MDHEN, CDR2 SYDVKM. This CDR3 reads CASSPPGQGLPDEQFF. In nucleotides, the CDR3 is TGTGCCAGCAGTCCCCCCGGACAGGGCCTCCCCGATGAGCAGTTCTTC. The full variable domain, with the rest looked up from reference TRBV28 and TRBJ2-1, is DVKVTQSSRYLVKRTGEKVFLECVQDMDHENMFWYRQDPGLGLRLIYFSYDVKMKEKGDIPEGYSVSREKKERFSLILESASTNQTSMYLCASSPPGQGLPDEQFFGPGTRLTVL.

The chain links TRBV5-8 to TRBJ2-1; TRBD1 matches at 7 bases. This CDR3 comprises 16 residues. V gave up 0 bases and J gave up 4 bases; unmatched junction bases: 7. The germline V gene encodes CDR1 SGHTS and CDR2 YDEGEE. CDR3 coding DNA: TGTGCCAGCAGCTTGGGTGAGGGGGCAGGGTACAATGAGCAGTTCTTC. It is translated as CASSLGEGAGYNEQFF.

The chain carries TRBV10-3 and TRBJ1-1, with 8 bases that match TRBD1. Germline CDR1 reads ENHRY; CDR2 reads SYGVKD. The ends lost 2 bases at V and 1 base at J; junction bases unmatched: 0. The CDR3 has 14 amino acids. The CDR3 DNA is TGTGCCATCAGTGAGACAGGGGGGAACACTGAAGCTTTCTTT. It yields the protein CAISETGGNTEAFF.

The rearrangement uses TRBV3-1 (or the pseudogene TRBV3-2) and TRBJ1-1; TRBD1 might be the D (5 bases). Per germline, CDR1 LGHDT and CDR2 YNNKEL (reference sequence). The CDR3 runs 13 residues. V dropped 3 bases and J dropped 6 bases, with 11 bases sitting between them. CDR3 region: CASSQIRVAEAFF. In nucleotides, the CDR3 is TGTGCCAGCAGCCAGATCAGGGTTGCTGAAGCTTTCTTT.

This chain uses TRBV7-6 with TRBJ1-5; a possible D gene is TRBD1 (6 bases). This CDR3 has 16 residues. V was shortened by 5 bases and J by 0 bases, with 14 bases between the two germline ends. Germline V lookup: CDR1 SGHVS, CDR2 FNYEAQ. Written as DNA, the CDR3 is TGTGCCAGCAGCCCCTCGGGGACAAATAGCAATCAGCCCCAGCATTTT. Translation gives CASSPSGTNSNQPQHF.

The genes are TRBV5-4 and TRBJ2-1; 7 bases are a match to TRBD2. V lost 4 bases, J lost 6 bases, and 13 bases stayed unmatched. CDR1 and CDR2 from the germline V gene are SGHNT and YYREEE (reference sequence). This CDR3 comprises 16 residues. This chain's CDR3 is CASSTGGSYSANEQFF. Written as DNA, the CDR3 is TGTGCCAGCAGCACCGGCGGGAGTTATTCGGCCAATGAGCAGTTCTTC. The whole variable domain, remainder taken from reference TRBV5-4 and TRBJ2-1, is ETGVTQSPTHLIKTRGQQVTLRCSSQSGHNTVSWYQQALGQGPQFIFQYYREEENGRGNFPPRFSGLQFPNYSSELNVNALELDDSALYLCASSTGGSYSANEQFFGPGTRLTVL.

This clone was seen only once. This CDR3 reads CASSLGQGGSNQPQHF. The CDR3 DNA is TGTGCCAGTAGTCTCGGACAGGGCGGTAGCAATCAGCCCCAGCATTTT. This chain links TRBV19 with TRBJ1-5, with 8 positions matching TRBD1. The CDR3 spans 16 residues. Germline V gene sequence: CDR1 LNHDA, CDR2 SQIVND (reference sequence). The ends lost 5 bases at V and 0 bases at J; junction bases unmatched: 6.